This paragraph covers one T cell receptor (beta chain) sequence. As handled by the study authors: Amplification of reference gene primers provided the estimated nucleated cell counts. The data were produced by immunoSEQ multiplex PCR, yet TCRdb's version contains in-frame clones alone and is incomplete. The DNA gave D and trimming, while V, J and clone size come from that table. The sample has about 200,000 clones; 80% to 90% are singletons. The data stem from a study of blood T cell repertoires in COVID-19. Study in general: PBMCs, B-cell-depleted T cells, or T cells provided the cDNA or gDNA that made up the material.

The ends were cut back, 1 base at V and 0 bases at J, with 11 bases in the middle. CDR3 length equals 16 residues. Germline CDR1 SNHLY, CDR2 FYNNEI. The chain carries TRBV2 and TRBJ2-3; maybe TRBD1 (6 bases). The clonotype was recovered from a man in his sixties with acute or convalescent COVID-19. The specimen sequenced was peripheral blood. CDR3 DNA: TGTGCCAGCAGTGAAGACAGGGACGCCAGCACAGATACGCAGTATTTT. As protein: CASSEDRDASTDTQYF. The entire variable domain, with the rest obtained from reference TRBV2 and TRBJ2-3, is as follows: EPEVTQTPSHQVTQMGQEVILRCVPISNHLYFYWYRQILGQKVEFLVSFYNNEISEKSEIFDDQFSVERPDGSNFTLKIRSTKLEDSAMYFCASSEDRDASTDTQYFGPGTRLTVL.